The 10 T cell receptor beta chains below all came from one sample that was sequenced in a study of Graves' ophthalmopathy and Graves' hyperthyroidism. RNA transcripts were the template, and TCR beta CDR3 regions were amplified from them. An initial RT-PCR round employing HTBI primers preceded a second-round multiplex PCR. TCRdb called the multiplex PCR reads again in MiXCR, with one record for every CDR3 protein. Counted here are approximately 460,000 distinct CDR3 sequences, 13% to 15% occurring once; the ten biggest clones make up about a tenth. What was sequenced was blood. Receptor source: a young woman with Graves' ophthalmopathy.

This clonotype appeared a few times. The chain couples TRBV10-3 to TRBJ2-7; 8 positions match TRBD2. This CDR3 has 15 residues. Germline lookup yields CDR1 ENHRY and CDR2 SYGVKD. V was pared by 2 bases and J by 0 bases, with 3 bases of the junction left unmatched. The CDR3 DNA sequence: TGTGCCATCAGTGAGAGGAGCGGGAGCTCCTACGAGCAGTACTTC. Its protein is CAISERSGSSYEQYF.

This clonotype was counted at least ten times. The chain employs TRBV19 and TRBJ1-1; D call uncertain. Trimming cost V 4 bases and J 3 bases, with 15 bases left between them. CDR1 LNHDA and CDR2 SQIVND come from the germline V gene (reference sequence). The CDR3 has 15 residues. The CDR3 coding sequence is TGTGCCAGTAGTAAACCGGGAGATGGGGACACTGAAGCTTTCTTT. As protein: CASSKPGDGDTEAFF. Looking up the rest from reference TRBV19 and TRBJ1-1 gives the full variable domain: DGGITQSPKYLFRKEGQNVTLSCEQNLNHDAMYWYRQDPGQGLRLIYYSQIVNDFQKGDIAEGYSVSREKKESFPLTVTSAQKNPTAFYLCASSKPGDGDTEAFFGQGTRLTVV.

This clonotype was counted many times. The rearrangement joins TRBV6-2 or TRBV6-3 to TRBJ2-7, with D possibly matching TRBD2 (5 bases). The CDR3 consists of 14 residues. Germline V gene sequence: CDR1 MNHEY, CDR2 SVGEGT. Trimming shortened V by 6 bases and J by 1 base, and 13 bases separated the two germline ends. CDR3 nucleotide sequence: TGTGCCAGCAGACCAAAGAGGGTTTCCTACGAGCAGTACTTC. Its translation is CASRPKRVSYEQYF.

This clonotype came up many times. The genes are TRBV6-5 and TRBJ1-1; possibly TRBD1 for D (6 bases). Germline V lookup: CDR1 MNHEY, CDR2 SVGAGI. Trimming took 6 bases from V and 6 from J, leaving 8 bases between them. There are 11 residues in the CDR3. This chain's CDR3 is CASSRGAEAFF. The CDR3 region has the DNA TGTGCCAGCAGCAGGGGCGCTGAAGCTTTCTTT.

In this sample, this clonotype turned up many times. The chain is built from TRBV6-5 and TRBJ1-6, with TRBD1 as a possible D gene (6 bases). There are 19 residues in the CDR3. The germline CDR1 and CDR2 sequences are MNHEY and SVGAGI. Trimming shortened V by 0 bases and J by 7 bases, and 22 bases separated the two germline ends. The DNA for the CDR3 is TGTGCCAGCAGTTACTCCCACAGGGCCCTCCATCCTTCCAATTCACCCCTCCACTTT. Its protein product is CASSYSHRALHPSNSPLHF.

The chain is built from TRBV18 and TRBJ1-5; D gene uncertain. The CDR3 runs to 14 residues. V lost 1 base, J lost 5 bases, and 9 bases lay in between. The V gene's germline CDR1 is KGHSH and CDR2 LQKENI. The CDR3 bases are TGTGCCAGCTCACCACAGGGTCCGGATCAGCCCCAGCATTTT. It is translated as CASSPQGPDQPQHF.

This clonotype was seen ten or more times. The V gene is TRBV3-1, the J gene TRBJ1-2, with TRBD1 as a possible D gene (5 bases). Deletions cut 4 bases from V and 2 bases from J, with 14 bases between. Germline CDR1 and CDR2: LGHDT and YNNKEL (reference sequence). This CDR3 has 15 residues. Here the CDR3 DNA reads TGTGCCAGCAGCCCTGGAGCAGGGCCCAACTATGGCTACACCTTC. Translating it yields CASSPGAGPNYGYTF.

This clonotype was observed many times. This chain joins TRBV7-9 and TRBJ1-2, with a weak D call TRBD1 (6 bases). This CDR3 spans 12 amino acids. V lost 2 bases, J lost 8 bases, and 9 bases lay in between. From germline, CDR1 is SEHNR and CDR2 FQNEAQ (reference sequence). The CDR3 nucleotides are TGTGCCAGCAGCTTAAGGGGGAGCGGCTACACCTTC. It specifies CASSLRGSGYTF. Together with reference TRBV7-9 and TRBJ1-2, the CDR3 gives the full variable domain: DTGVSQNPRHKITKRGQNVTFRCDPISEHNRLYWYRQTLGQGPEFLTYFQNEAQLEKSRLLSDRFSAERPKGSFSTLEIQRTEQGDSAMYLCASSLRGSGYTFGSGTRLTVV.

The gene calls are TRBV19 and TRBJ1-3; D remains unclear. The V gene's germline CDR1 is LNHDA and CDR2 SQIVND (reference sequence). The CDR3 consists of 16 residues. The V end lost 5 bases, the J end lost 0 bases, and 14 bases lay between the germline ends. The CDR3 reads CASSSRTASSGNTIYF. The CDR3, as DNA: TGTGCCAGTAGTTCCAGGACCGCCAGCTCTGGAAACACCATATATTTT.

This clonotype was counted at least ten times. The chain carries TRBV2 and TRBJ2-2; D uncertain. The CDR3 has 15 amino acids. Germline V gives CDR1 SNHLY, CDR2 FYNNEI. V was shortened by 5 bases and J by 0 bases, with 10 bases between the two germline ends. In nucleotides, the CDR3 is TGTGCCAGCAGTTTAGGCCTCACGAACACCGGGGAGCTGTTTTTT. Translated, it gives CASSLGLTNTGELFF.